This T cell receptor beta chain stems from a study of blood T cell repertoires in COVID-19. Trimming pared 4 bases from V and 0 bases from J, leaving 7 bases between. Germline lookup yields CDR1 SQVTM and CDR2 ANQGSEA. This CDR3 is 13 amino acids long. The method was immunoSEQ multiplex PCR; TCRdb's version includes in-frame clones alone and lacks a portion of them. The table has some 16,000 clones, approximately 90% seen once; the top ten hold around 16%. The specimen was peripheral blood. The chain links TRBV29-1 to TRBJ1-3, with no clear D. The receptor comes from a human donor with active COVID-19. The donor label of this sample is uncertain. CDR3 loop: CSVVVNSGNTIYF. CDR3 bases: TGCAGCGTTGTTGTCAACTCTGGAAACACCATATATTTT. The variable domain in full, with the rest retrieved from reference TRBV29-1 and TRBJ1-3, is SAVISQKPSRDICQRGTSLTIQCQVDSQVTMMFWYRQQPGQSLTLIATANQGSEATYESGFVIDKFPISRPNLTFSTLTVSNMSPEDSSIYLCSVVVNSGNTIYFGEGSWLTVV.